This TCR beta chain was observed in a study of beta chain features in type 1 diabetes. The sequenced template was cDNA made from the entire isolated RNA. Profiling relied on immunoSEQ multiplex PCR, and the TCRdb table lists in-frame clones only, not all of them. This table holds over 700,000 clones, 15% to 20% found once. Regarding this clone: Its antigen is still unknown.

V was shortened by 5 bases and J by 0 bases, with 13 bases between the two germline ends. The germline CDR1 and CDR2 sequences are SGHAT and FQNNGV. There are 15 residues in the CDR3. Findings of the study overall: A moderate, significant TCRB CDR3 shortening appeared in type 1 diabetes across four CD4+ subsets.

Every single donor gave one heparinised blood draw, and these averaged about 100 mL. The genes are TRBV11-2 and TRBJ1-1, with D tentatively TRBD1 (6 bases). This TCR was sampled from a woman aged 18-35 years in good health. What was sequenced was naive CD4+ T cells from blood. CDR3 sequence reads: CASSILQGVNTEAFF. The CDR3 DNA sequence: TGTGCCAGCAGCATACTACAGGGCGTGAACACTGAAGCTTTCTTT.